This section outlines one TCR beta chain sequence together with its context. This record belongs to a study of cytomegalovirus exposure and HLA in healthy donors. The CDR3 consists of 11 residues. Germline assignment: CDR1 GTSNPN and CDR2 SVGIG (reference sequence). V lost 4 bases, J lost 11 bases, and 7 bases stayed unmatched. 60 Vbeta and 13 Jbeta primers were used in PCR. Assay: immunoSEQ multiplex PCR; the TCRdb copy retains only in-frame clones and omits some. The sample has around 100,000 clones. The chain is built from TRBV30 and TRBJ2-5, with 7 nucleotides matching TRBD1. The TCR comes from a woman in her 30s in good health and CMV-seronegative. Sequencing was performed on PBMCs. The CDR3 DNA sequence: TGTGCCTGGACCCCCGGGACAGCACAGTACTTC. The encoded protein is CAWTPGTAQYF.